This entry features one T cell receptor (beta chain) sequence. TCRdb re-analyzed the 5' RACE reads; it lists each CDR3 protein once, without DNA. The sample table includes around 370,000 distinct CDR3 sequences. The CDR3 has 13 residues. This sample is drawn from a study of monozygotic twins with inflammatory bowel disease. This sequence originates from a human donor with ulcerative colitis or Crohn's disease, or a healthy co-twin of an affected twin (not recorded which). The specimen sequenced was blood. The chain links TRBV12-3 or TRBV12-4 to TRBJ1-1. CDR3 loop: CASSYRTNTEAFF.